This T cell receptor beta chain appears in the sequencing data of a study of regulatory T cells in long-lasting Graves disease. Study-wide results and limits: Persistent patients shared more public clonotypes (2,741) than new patients (966). When disease was persistent, TRBV28, TRBJ1-2 and TRBJ2-5 were the favored segments. Exclusively peripheral blood, rather than thyroid tissue, was studied.

This clonotype showed up just a few times. Its antigen is unidentified. CDR3 regions were amplified by Arm-PCR using iRepertoire HTBI primers to build TCR beta libraries. In TCRdb, the multiplex PCR reads were re-called with MiXCR into one record per CDR3 protein. The profile shows about 530,000 distinct CDR3 sequences, 15% to 20% of them singletons. Documented time point: newly diagnosed GD, antithyroid drugs for less than 3 months. RNA extracted from PBMCs served as the sequencing template. CDR1 is GTSNPN, CDR2 SVGIG, per germline (reference sequence). The CDR3 contains 16 residues. The J segment lost 0 bases and the V segment lost 2 bases, leaving 2 bases of the junction unmatched. The sample also formed part of further work on T cells in Graves' hyperthyroidism and ophthalmopathy. From that second work: Clinicians diagnosed patients from clinical symptoms, serum thyroxine and TRAb, thyroid ultrasound and orbital computed tomography.

This clonotype was obtained from a woman in her forties or fifties with Graves disease. This chain links TRBV30 with TRBJ2-2; 11 bases match TRBD2. Material: peripheral blood mononuclear cells (PBMCs), obtained at new diagnosis, from a patient treated with antithyroid drugs. CDR3 bases: TGTGCCTGGAGTCTAGCGGGGGGACCGAACACCGGGGAGCTGTTTTTT. Its translation is CAWSLAGGPNTGELFF.